A selection of T cell receptor beta chains follows, all from one sample in a study of T cell repertoires in cytomegalovirus infection. TCRdb recomputed calls from the reads with MiXCR, one row per CDR3 protein. The top ten clones hold less than 15% of a sample with 250,000 to 300,000 distinct CDR3 sequences, roughly 9% of them seen once. The sample taken for sequencing was PBMCs. These receptors all stem from a human donor in good health (CMV status not recorded). Some clones in this sample may be carry-over from other donors' samples. Each CDR3 is given with its conserved first and last residue.

J | V | CDR3
TRBJ2-3 | TRBV28 | CASSLKSTQYF
TRBJ2-7 | TRBV6-2/TRBV6-3 | CASSVGLAISYEQYF
TRBJ2-1 | TRBV7-2 | CASSLASLAGGYEQFF
TRBJ1-4 | TRBV19 | CASSMSRVQAVSGKLFF
TRBJ1-5 | TRBV20-1 | CSARDTGPGFRPQHF
TRBJ2-2 | TRBV7-2 | CASSLGATGELFF
TRBJ2-4 | TRBV6-1 | CASSVYRNIQYF
TRBJ2-7 | TRBV12-3/TRBV12-4 | CASSDLSRSYEQYF
TRBJ2-1 | TRBV11-2 | CASSLGRDTNNEQFF
TRBJ2-1 | TRBV7-3 | CASSSTSGGTYNEQFF
TRBJ2-5 | TRBV6-1 | CASSATQGGETQYF
TRBJ1-2 | TRBV20-1 | CSARGQGRGYTF
TRBJ1-1 | TRBV11-2 | CASSSSGLGTEAFF
TRBJ1-1 | TRBV2 | CASKDNPNTEAFF
TRBJ2-1 | TRBV6-5 | CASSSGLAGGDNEQFF
TRBJ2-2 | TRBV20-1 | CSAGTGRTGELFF
TRBJ2-7 | TRBV12-3/TRBV12-4 | CASTLQGASYEQYF
TRBJ2-1 | TRBV28 | CASTYGGGGHNEQFF
TRBJ1-1 | TRBV28 | CASSLVGWETEAFF
TRBJ2-1 | TRBV7-3 | CASRKTGGGDNEQFF
TRBJ1-2 | TRBV7-2 | CASSSPTASNYGYTF
TRBJ1-6 | TRBV13 | CASRDNSPLHF
TRBJ2-3 | TRBV24-1 | CATSETGLAGTQYF
TRBJ2-3 | TRBV28 | CASSPGGRTDTQYF
TRBJ2-7 | TRBV7-8 | CASTGGGTRYF
TRBJ1-1 | TRBV7-2 | CASSLGSWAATEAFF
TRBJ2-5 | TRBV7-6 | CASSPGRGLAETQYF
TRBJ1-2 | TRBV28 | CASRTPGTGGSYNYGYTF
TRBJ1-5 | TRBV6-5 | CASSSDRGSQPQHF
TRBJ2-3 | TRBV7-9 | CASSSRRRTDTQYF
TRBJ1-4 | TRBV2 | CASRDRGRTNEKLFF
TRBJ1-1 | TRBV7-2 | CASSFNRGRGTEAFF
TRBJ2-2 | TRBV7-2 | CASSLVVGGELFF
TRBJ2-6 | TRBV2 | CASKSGANVLTF
TRBJ2-5 | TRBV14 | CASSQAGLQETQYF
TRBJ1-6 | TRBV7-2 | CASSQGQGGGSPLHF
TRBJ1-5 | TRBV7-8 | CASSSLRDRGNNQPQHF
TRBJ1-6 | TRBV7-3 | CASSLRPRGSGDSPLHF